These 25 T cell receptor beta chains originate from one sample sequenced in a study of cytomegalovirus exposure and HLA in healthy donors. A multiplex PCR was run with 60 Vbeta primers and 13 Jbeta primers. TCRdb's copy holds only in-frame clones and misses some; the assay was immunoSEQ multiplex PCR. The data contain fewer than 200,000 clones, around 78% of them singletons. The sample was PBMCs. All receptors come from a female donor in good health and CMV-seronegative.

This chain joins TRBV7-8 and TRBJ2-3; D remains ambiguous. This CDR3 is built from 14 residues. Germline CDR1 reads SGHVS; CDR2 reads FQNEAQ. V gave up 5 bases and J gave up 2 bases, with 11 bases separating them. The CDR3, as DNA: TGTGCCAGCAGCCTAGGATGGCCCACAGATACGCAGTATTTT. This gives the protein CASSLGWPTDTQYF.

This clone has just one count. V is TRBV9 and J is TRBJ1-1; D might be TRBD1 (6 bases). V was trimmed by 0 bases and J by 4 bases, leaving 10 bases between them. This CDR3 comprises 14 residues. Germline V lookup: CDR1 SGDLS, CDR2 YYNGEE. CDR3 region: CASSVGGGSTEAFF. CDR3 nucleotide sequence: TGTGCCAGCAGCGTAGGGGGGGGCAGCACTGAAGCTTTCTTT.

The CDR3 loop reads CASSLEASGRLPYEQYF. In DNA, the CDR3 is TGTGCCAGCAGCTTAGAGGCTAGCGGGAGGTTACCCTACGAGCAGTACTTC. This chain joins TRBV7-2 and TRBJ2-7; the match to TRBD2 covers 11 bases. Germline trimming cut 1 base from V and 2 bases from J; bases unmatched to any gene: 7. There are 17 residues in the CDR3. Per germline, CDR1 SGHTA and CDR2 FQGNSA. The full variable domain, with the rest looked up from reference TRBV7-2 and TRBJ2-7, is GAGVSQSPSNKVTEKGKDVELRCDPISGHTALYWYRQSLGQGLEFLIYFQGNSAPDKSGLPSDRFSAERTGGSVSTLTIQRTQQEDSAVYLCASSLEASGRLPYEQYFGPGTRLTVT.

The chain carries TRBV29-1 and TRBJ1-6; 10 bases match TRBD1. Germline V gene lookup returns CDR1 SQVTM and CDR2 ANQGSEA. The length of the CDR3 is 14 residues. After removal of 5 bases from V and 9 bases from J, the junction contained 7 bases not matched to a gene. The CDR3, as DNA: TGCAGCGTTCGCTCCGGGACAGGGGCTTCACCCCTCCACTTT. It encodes CSVRSGTGASPLHF. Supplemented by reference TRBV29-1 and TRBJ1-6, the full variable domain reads SAVISQKPSRDICQRGTSLTIQCQVDSQVTMMFWYRQQPGQSLTLIATANQGSEATYESGFVIDKFPISRPNLTFSTLTVSNMSPEDSSIYLCSVRSGTGASPLHFGNGTRLTVT.

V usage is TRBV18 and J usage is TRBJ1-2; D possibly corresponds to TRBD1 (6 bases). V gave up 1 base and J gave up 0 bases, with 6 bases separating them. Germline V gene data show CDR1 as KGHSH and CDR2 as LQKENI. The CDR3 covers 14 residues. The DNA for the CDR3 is TGTGCCAGCTCACCACGGACAGCTAACTATGGCTACACCTTC. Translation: CASSPRTANYGYTF.

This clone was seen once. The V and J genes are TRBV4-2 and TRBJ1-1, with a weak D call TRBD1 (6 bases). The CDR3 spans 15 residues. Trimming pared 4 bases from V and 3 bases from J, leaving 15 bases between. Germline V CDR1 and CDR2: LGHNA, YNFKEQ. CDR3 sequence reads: CASSLLSQGYTEAFF. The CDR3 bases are TGTGCCAGCAGCCTTCTTTCTCAGGGGTACACTGAAGCTTTCTTT.

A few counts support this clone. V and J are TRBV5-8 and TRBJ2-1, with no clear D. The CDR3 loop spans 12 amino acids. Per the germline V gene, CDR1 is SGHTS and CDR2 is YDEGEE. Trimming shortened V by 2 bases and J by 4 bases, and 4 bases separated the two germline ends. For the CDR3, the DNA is TGTGCCAGCAGCTTATCGTACAATGAGCAGTTCTTC. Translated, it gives CASSLSYNEQFF. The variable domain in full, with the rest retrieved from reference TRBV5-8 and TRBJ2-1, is EAGVTQSPTHLIKTRGQQATLRCSPISGHTSVYWYQQALGLGLQFLLWYDEGEERNRGNFPPRFSGRQFPNYSSELNVNALELEDSALYLCASSLSYNEQFFGPGTRLTVL.

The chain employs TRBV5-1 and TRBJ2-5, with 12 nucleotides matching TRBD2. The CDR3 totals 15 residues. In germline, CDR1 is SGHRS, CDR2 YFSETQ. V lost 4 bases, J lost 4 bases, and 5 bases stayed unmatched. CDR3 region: CASSQLAGGLETQYF. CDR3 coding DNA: TGCGCCAGCAGCCAGCTAGCGGGGGGGCTAGAGACCCAGTACTTC.

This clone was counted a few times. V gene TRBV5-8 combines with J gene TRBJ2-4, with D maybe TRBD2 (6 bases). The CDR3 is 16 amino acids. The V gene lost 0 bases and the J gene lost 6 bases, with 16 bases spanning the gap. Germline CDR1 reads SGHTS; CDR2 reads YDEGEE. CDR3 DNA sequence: TGTGCCAGCAGCTTGGGGGGGGTTCGCCTGGGAAACATTCAGTACTTC. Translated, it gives CASSLGGVRLGNIQYF.

The CDR3 DNA sequence: TGTGCCAGCAGCTTCCAACAGGGGACCGGGGCCAACGTCCTGACTTTC. As protein: CASSFQQGTGANVLTF. The J gene is TRBJ2-6, the V gene TRBV7-2, with 7 positions matching TRBD1. J was trimmed by 4 bases and V by 3 bases; bases with no gene match: 6. Germline loops: CDR1 SGHTA, CDR2 FQGNSA. This CDR3 region has 16 residues.

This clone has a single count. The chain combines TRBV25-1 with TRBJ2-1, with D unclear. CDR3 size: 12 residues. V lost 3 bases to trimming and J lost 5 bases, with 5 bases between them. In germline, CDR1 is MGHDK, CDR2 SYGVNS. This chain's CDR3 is CASSDRDNEQFF. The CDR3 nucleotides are TGTGCCAGCAGTGATCGAGACAATGAGCAGTTCTTC.

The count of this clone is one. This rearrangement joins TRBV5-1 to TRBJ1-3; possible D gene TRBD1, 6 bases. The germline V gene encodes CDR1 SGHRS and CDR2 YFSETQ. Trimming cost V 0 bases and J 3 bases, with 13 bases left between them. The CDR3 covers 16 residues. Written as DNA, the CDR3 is TGCGCCAGCAGCTTGGTCGGGACACGCCATGGAAACACCATATATTTT. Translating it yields CASSLVGTRHGNTIYF.

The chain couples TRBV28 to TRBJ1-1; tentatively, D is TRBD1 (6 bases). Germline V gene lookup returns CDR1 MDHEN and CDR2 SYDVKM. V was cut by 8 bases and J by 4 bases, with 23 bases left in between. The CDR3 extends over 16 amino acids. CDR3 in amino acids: CASPGSSGQGSTEAFF. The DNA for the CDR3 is TGTGCCAGCCCCGGGTCCTCTGGGCAGGGGAGCACTGAAGCTTTCTTT.

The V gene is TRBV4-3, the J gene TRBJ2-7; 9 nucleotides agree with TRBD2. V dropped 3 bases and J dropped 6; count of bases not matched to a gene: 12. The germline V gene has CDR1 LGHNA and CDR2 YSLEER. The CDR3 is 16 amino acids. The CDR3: CASSQVVSGGPPEQYF. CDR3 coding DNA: TGCGCCAGCAGCCAGGTCGTTAGCGGGGGCCCGCCCGAGCAGTACTTC.

CDR3 nucleotide sequence: TGTGCCAGCGGACAGGGTGGAAACATTCAGTACTTC. It specifies CASGQGGNIQYF. The chain joins TRBV19 to TRBJ2-4; 8 bases are a match to TRBD1. The CDR3 has 12 amino acids. Trimming removed 9 bases from V and 6 bases from J; junction bases left unmatched: 4. Germline assignment: CDR1 LNHDA and CDR2 SQIVND (reference sequence).

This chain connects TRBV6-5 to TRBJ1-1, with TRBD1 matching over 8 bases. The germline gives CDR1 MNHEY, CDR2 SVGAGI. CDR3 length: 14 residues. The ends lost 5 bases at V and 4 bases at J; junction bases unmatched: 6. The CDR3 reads CASSQDRDGTEAFF. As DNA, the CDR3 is TGTGCCAGCAGTCAGGACAGGGATGGCACTGAAGCTTTCTTT.

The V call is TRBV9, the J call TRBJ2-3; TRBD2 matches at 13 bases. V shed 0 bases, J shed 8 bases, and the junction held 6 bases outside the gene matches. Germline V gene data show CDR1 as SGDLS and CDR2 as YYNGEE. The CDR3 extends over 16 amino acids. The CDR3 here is CASSVGTSGGWSTQYF. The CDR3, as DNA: TGTGCCAGCAGCGTAGGGACTAGCGGGGGATGGAGTACGCAGTATTTT.

CDR3 residues: CASSLSGAGGGTQYF. The CDR3 coding sequence is TGTGCCAGCAGCTTATCAGGAGCGGGGGGAGGCACGCAGTATTTT. The V gene is TRBV7-2, the J gene TRBJ2-3; 9 bases map to TRBD2. The germline CDR1 and CDR2 sequences are SGHTA and FQGNSA. The CDR3 is 15 residues long. V shed 2 bases, J shed 9 bases, and the junction held 9 bases outside the gene matches.

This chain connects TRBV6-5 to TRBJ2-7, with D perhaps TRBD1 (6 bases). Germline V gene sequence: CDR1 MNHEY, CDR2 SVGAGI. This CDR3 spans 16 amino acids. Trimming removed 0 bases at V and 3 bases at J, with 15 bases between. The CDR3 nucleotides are TGTGCCAGCAGTTACTCCGGGACACAATCCAACTACGAGCAGTACTTC. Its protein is CASSYSGTQSNYEQYF.

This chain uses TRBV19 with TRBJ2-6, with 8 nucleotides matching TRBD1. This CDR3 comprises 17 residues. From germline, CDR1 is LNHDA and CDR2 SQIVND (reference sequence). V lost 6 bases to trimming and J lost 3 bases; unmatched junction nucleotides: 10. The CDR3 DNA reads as TGTGCCAGTAGCGGACAGGGTTTTGTCTTTGGGGCCAACGTCCTGACTTTC. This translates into CASSGQGFVFGANVLTF.

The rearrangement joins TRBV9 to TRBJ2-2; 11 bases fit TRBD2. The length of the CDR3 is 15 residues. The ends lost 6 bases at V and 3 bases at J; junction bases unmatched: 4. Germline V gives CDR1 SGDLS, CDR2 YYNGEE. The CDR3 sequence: CASTRLAGHTGELFF. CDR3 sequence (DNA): TGTGCCAGCACCCGACTAGCGGGACACACCGGGGAGCTGTTTTTT.

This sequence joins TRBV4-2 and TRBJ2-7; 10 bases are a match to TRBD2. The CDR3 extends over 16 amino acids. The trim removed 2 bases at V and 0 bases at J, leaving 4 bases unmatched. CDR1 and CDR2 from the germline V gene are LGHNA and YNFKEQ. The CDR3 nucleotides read TGTGCCAGCAGCCAAAGAACTAGCGGGGACTCCTACGAGCAGTACTTC. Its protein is CASSQRTSGDSYEQYF.

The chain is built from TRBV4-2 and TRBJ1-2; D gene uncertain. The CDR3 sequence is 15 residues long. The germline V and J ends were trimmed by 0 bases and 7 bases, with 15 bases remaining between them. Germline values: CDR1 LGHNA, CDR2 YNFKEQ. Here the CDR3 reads CASSQDPGTTPGYTF. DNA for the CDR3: TGTGCCAGCAGCCAAGACCCGGGAACCACGCCTGGCTACACCTTC.

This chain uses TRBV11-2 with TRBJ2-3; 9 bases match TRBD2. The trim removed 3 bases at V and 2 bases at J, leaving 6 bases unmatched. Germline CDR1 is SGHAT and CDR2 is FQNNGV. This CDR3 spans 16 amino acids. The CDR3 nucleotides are TGTGCCAGCAGCTTTATTAGCGGGGGCATCACAGATACGCAGTATTTT. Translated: CASSFISGGITDTQYF.

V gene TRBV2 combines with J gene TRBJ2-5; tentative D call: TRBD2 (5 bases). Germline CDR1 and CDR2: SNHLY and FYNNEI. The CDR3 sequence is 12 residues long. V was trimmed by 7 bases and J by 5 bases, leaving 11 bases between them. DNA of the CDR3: TGTGCCAGCACCGCCTCGGGGGAGACCCAGTACTTC. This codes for CASTASGETQYF.